A selection of T cell receptor beta chains follows, all from one sample in a study of T cell repertoires in cytomegalovirus infection. These TCRs' antigens remain unknown. TCRdb re-called the reads through MiXCR, storing one row per CDR3 protein. The sample shows roughly 700,000 distinct CDR3 sequences, around 30% of them seen only once. The material sequenced was cultured PBMCs, taken from culture after CMV antigen stimulation. These receptors were taken from a human donor in good health (CMV status not recorded). Some clones in this sample may be carry-over from other donors' samples. Each CDR3 is given with its conserved first and last residue. Fields, in order: D gene, clone size, J gene, V gene, CDR3 DNA, CDR3 protein. The D gene is left open where the match is weak. Only some rows state a clone size, as once, few, many or a class for expanded clones.

D gene: TRBD2
clone size: few
J gene: TRBJ2-1
V gene: TRBV6-5
CDR3 DNA: TGTGCCAGCAGTCCCCAGGGACTAGCCTTGGGGCAGTTCTTC
CDR3 protein: CASSPQGLALGQFF

D gene: .
clone size: .
J gene: TRBJ2-3
V gene: TRBV20-1
CDR3 DNA: TGCAGTGCTAGCTCTGGTCCACACGGGGCAGATACGCAGTATTTT
CDR3 protein: CSASSGPHGADTQYF

D gene: TRBD1
clone size: .
J gene: TRBJ1-1
V gene: TRBV29-1
CDR3 DNA: TGCAGCGGGATAAACAGGGGAGGGAACACTGAAGCTTTCTTT
CDR3 protein: CSGINRGGNTEAFF

D gene: TRBD2
clone size: .
J gene: TRBJ2-1
V gene: TRBV5-6
CDR3 DNA: TGTGCCAGCAGAATCTTCGTGACTAGCGGCTACAATGAGCAGTTCTTC
CDR3 protein: CASRIFVTSGYNEQFF

D gene: .
clone size: few
J gene: TRBJ2-7
V gene: TRBV20-1
CDR3 DNA: TGCAGTGTCAGAGGCAGGGCAGTCGAGCAGTACTTC
CDR3 protein: CSVRGRAVEQYF

D gene: TRBD1
clone size: .
J gene: TRBJ1-5
V gene: TRBV15
CDR3 DNA: TGTGCCACCAGCCTTGACAGGGGAAATCAGCCCCAGCATTTT
CDR3 protein: CATSLDRGNQPQHF

D gene: .
clone size: once
J gene: TRBJ1-2
V gene: TRBV12-5
CDR3 DNA: TGTGCTAGGGTGGGAGGCTACACCTTC
CDR3 protein: CARVGGYTF

D gene: .
clone size: many
J gene: TRBJ2-1
V gene: TRBV7-2
CDR3 DNA: TGTGCCAGCAGCTACCGGGACAAATTCTCCTACAATGAGCAGTTCTTC
CDR3 protein: CASSYRDKFSYNEQFF

D gene: .
clone size: .
J gene: TRBJ2-2
V gene: TRBV2
CDR3 DNA: TGTGCCAGCAGACCCCTAGACGTGACAGCGAACACCGGGGAGCTGTTTTTT
CDR3 protein: CASRPLDVTANTGELFF

D gene: TRBD1
clone size: .
J gene: TRBJ1-2
V gene: TRBV18
CDR3 DNA: TGTGCCAGCTCACCACCGATGTCAGGGGGCGCGGATGGCTACACCTTC
CDR3 protein: CASSPPMSGGADGYTF

D gene: TRBD2
clone size: .
J gene: TRBJ2-4
V gene: TRBV5-4
CDR3 DNA: TGTGCCAGCAGCCCAGGACTAGCGGGCACGGACATTCAGTACTTC
CDR3 protein: CASSPGLAGTDIQYF

D gene: .
clone size: .
J gene: TRBJ1-1
V gene: TRBV6-1
CDR3 DNA: TGTGCCAGCAGGGAATGGGGGCAGGAGGCTTTCTTT
CDR3 protein: CASREWGQEAFF